The TCR beta chain described here comes from a study of OX40 agonist ivuxolimab in advanced cancers. Study as a whole: As their treatment, patients were administered ivuxolimab, an agonistic anti-OX40 (CD134) antibody.

This table comes from immunoSEQ multiplex PCR, and its TCRdb copy is limited to in-frame clones, with some not included. The top ten clones hold approximately 1% of a sample with around 75,000 clones, about four fifths of them seen once. Study outcomes and limitations: Normalized T-cell clonal expansion was also low in a subset of nonresponders. The authors did not determine the antigen specificity of the expanded peripheral T cells. CD8+ T cells showed, on average, more clonal expansion than CD4+ cells.

Note on this clone: Its antigen is not identified.

Germline assignment: CDR1 SGHRS and CDR2 YFSETQ. CDR3 length equals 15 residues. Trimming took 3 bases from V and 5 from J; bases not matched to a gene: 6. This TCR was recovered from an adult with an advanced solid tumor such as melanoma, head and neck, liver or kidney cancer. The chain has TRBV5-1 and TRBJ2-4, with 9 bases lining up with TRBD1. This specimen was CD4+ or CD8+ T cells sorted from blood, taken in a trial of the OX40 agonist ivuxolimab. CDR3 DNA sequence: TGCGCCAGCAGCTCAAGGGGGACAGGGCAAAACATTCAGTACTTC. It is translated as CASSSRGTGQNIQYF.